This T cell receptor (beta chain) was identified during a study of T cell changes during pregnancy in multiple sclerosis. Relative to its sample, this clone is large (0.1 to 1%). TCRdb keeps only in-frame clones here, not all; method: immunoSEQ multiplex PCR. This repertoire shows roughly 51,000 clones, roughly 92% found once; its top ten account for 5.5%. The CDR3 extends over 11 amino acids. CDR1 and CDR2 (germline): SGHRS, YFSETQ. V gave up 0 bases and J gave up 12 bases, with 7 bases separating them. This TCR derives from a female donor with multiple sclerosis, enrolled in a pregnancy study. The chain recombines TRBV5-1 with TRBJ2-1; no clear D gene. Material: CD8+ T cells from peripheral blood mononuclear cells, obtained before pregnancy. The CDR3 DNA sequence: TGCGCCAGCAGCTTGGACGGTGGGCAGTTCTTC. It yields the protein CASSLDGGQFF.